The TCR beta chain under discussion was sequenced for a study of cytomegalovirus exposure and HLA in healthy donors. Study information: For the roughly 400 genotyped donors, 81% fell within the Caucasian-associated ancestry cluster.

A multiplex PCR was run with 60 Vbeta primers and 13 Jbeta primers. Per the original methods: Some 11 million of the about 80 million unique TCR beta chains counted in a later analysis were shared. Some clones are missing from TCRdb's copy, which holds only in-frame ones; the method was immunoSEQ multiplex PCR. V, J and clone size reflect that table, while D and trimming were determined from the DNA. The table gives about 87,000 clones; the top ten clones make up 15% of it. CDR1 is MNHEY and CDR2 is SVGAGI in the germline V gene. CDR3 length equals 15 residues. The J segment lost 8 bases and the V segment lost 0 bases, leaving 5 bases of the junction unmatched.

The clonotype originates from a man aged 45 to 65 in good health and CMV-seropositive. The sequenced sample consisted of PBMCs. The chain is built from TRBV6-5 and TRBJ2-3, with 10 bases identical to TRBD1. As DNA, the CDR3 is TGTGCCAGCAGTTACTCCGGGACAGGGGAAGGTACGCAGTATTTT. Encoded protein: CASSYSGTGEGTQYF.